These T cell receptor beta chains were read from a single sample in a study of blood T cell repertoires in COVID-19. Clones were sequenced by immunoSEQ multiplex PCR, and TCRdb holds only the in-frame ones, with some missing. The sample yields some 250,000 clones, more than 85% seen once. Specimen: PBMCs or T cells enriched from blood (not recorded which). Source of these receptors: a middle-aged man who had recovered from COVID-19. Each CDR3 is given with its conserved first and last residue. D genes are given only for firm matches. Part of the rows lack a size; the others show once, few, many or a class for expanded clones.

size | J | D | V | length | DNA | CDR3
. | TRBJ2-3 | TRBD2 | TRBV7-3 | 14 | TGTGCCAGCAGCCCAGCGGGGAACACAGATACGCAGTATTTT | CASSPAGNTDTQYF
. | TRBJ1-1 | . | TRBV18 | 15 | TGTGCCAGCTCGTCACAGGGTCGGGGGAACACTGAAGCTTTCTTT | CASSSQGRGNTEAFF
. | TRBJ2-7 | TRBD2 | TRBV3-1/TRBV3-2 | 15 | TGTGCCAGCAGCCCCCGGACTAGCGGGAGTGATGAGCAGTACTTC | CASSPRTSGSDEQYF
. | TRBJ2-5 | . | TRBV19 | 14 | TGTGCCAGTAGTATAGGGACAGATCAAGAGACCCAGTACTTC | CASSIGTDQETQYF
. | TRBJ2-2 | TRBD2 | TRBV18 | 15 | TGTGCCAGCTCACCAGCAGCGGGAGTAACCGGGGAGCTGTTTTTT | CASSPAAGVTGELFF
. | TRBJ2-3 | TRBD2 | TRBV9 | 18 | TGTGCCAGCAACCGACTTGCGGGAGGTTGGGGGAGCACAGATACGCAGTATTTT | CASNRLAGGWGSTDTQYF
. | TRBJ1-5 | TRBD1 | TRBV30 | 14 | TGTGCCTGGAGCCCCGGACAGGGGAATCAGCCCCAGCATTTT | CAWSPGQGNQPQHF
. | TRBJ2-5 | . | TRBV11-3 | 14 | TGTGCCAGCAGCTTATCGGCGGGAAAAGAGACCCAGTACTTC | CASSLSAGKETQYF
. | TRBJ2-2 | . | TRBV2 | 14 | TGTGCCAGCAGGGAGACAGTTAACACCGGGGAGCTGTTTTTT | CASRETVNTGELFF
. | TRBJ1-6 | . | TRBV6-5 | 16 | TGTGCCAGCAGTTACTCTGGTCTTTCAGGGGAGGGTCCCCTCCACTTT | CASSYSGLSGEGPLHF
. | TRBJ2-1 | TRBD2 | TRBV7-9 | 14 | TGTGCCAGCAGCTCTAGGACTAGTATCAATGAGCAGTTCTTC | CASSSRTSINEQFF
. | TRBJ1-5 | . | TRBV6-5 | 15 | TGTGCCAGCAGTTTAGACGGACAGTTTGCTCAGCCCCAGCATTTT | CASSLDGQFAQPQHF
. | TRBJ1-5 | TRBD1 | TRBV19 | 18 | TGTGCCAGTAGTCGAATCGGGACAGGGTGGGGTAGCAATCAGCCCCAGCATTTT | CASSRIGTGWGSNQPQHF
few | TRBJ1-2 | . | TRBV4-3 | 13 | TGCGCCAGCAGCCTAACCCAGGGTCATGGCTACACCTTC | CASSLTQGHGYTF
. | TRBJ2-1 | TRBD2 | TRBV19 | 16 | TGTGCCAGTAGTATAAGGAGCGGGAGCTCCTACAATGAGCAGTTCTTC | CASSIRSGSSYNEQFF
once | TRBJ1-1 | TRBD1 | TRBV11-3 | 16 | TGTGCCAGCAGCTTAGAACGGACAGGGGGGTCTTATGAAGCTTTCTTT | CASSLERTGGSYEAFF
. | TRBJ1-2 | . | TRBV7-9 | 12 | TGTGCCAGCAGCTTTGCGGACTATGGCTACACCTTC | CASSFADYGYTF
. | TRBJ2-5 | . | TRBV10-1 | 9 | TGCGCCCCGGAAGAGACCCAGTACTTC | CAPEETQYF
few | TRBJ2-3 | TRBD2 | TRBV30 | 14 | TGTGCCTGGGGGGTCTCAGCGGGAACAGATACGCAGTATTTT | CAWGVSAGTDTQYF
. | TRBJ2-1 | . | TRBV11-3 | 15 | TGTGCCAGCAGCTTAGAGGCGGGCTCCTACAATGAGCAGTTCTTC | CASSLEAGSYNEQFF
. | TRBJ1-1 | . | TRBV4-3 | 17 | TGCGCCAGCAGCCAAGATAGGAGGGGCCCGACGAACACTGAAGCTTTCTTT | CASSQDRRGPTNTEAFF
. | TRBJ2-1 | TRBD2 | TRBV4-3 | 15 | TGCGCCAGCAGGACACTAGCGGGAGTAGGCAATGAGCAGTTCTTC | CASRTLAGVGNEQFF
. | TRBJ1-4 | TRBD1 | TRBV28 | 12 | TGTGCCAGCAGTACAGGGGGCGGAAAACTGTTTTTT | CASSTGGGKLFF
. | TRBJ1-2 | . | TRBV19 | 15 | TGTGCCAGTAGTCCACAGGGCACTGGTTTCTATGGCTACACCTTC | CASSPQGTGFYGYTF
. | TRBJ1-5 | . | TRBV2 | 16 | TGTGCCAGCAATTTGATGGGACAATCGCCCTTAGAGCCCCAGCATTTT | CASNLMGQSPLEPQHF
. | TRBJ1-1 | . | TRBV6-5 | 14 | TGTGCCAGCAGAAACCTTGACAGTTACACTGAAGCTTTCTTT | CASRNLDSYTEAFF
. | TRBJ2-3 | TRBD2 | TRBV24-1 | 13 | TGTGCCACCAGTGTGGGGGGGGAGGATACGCAGTATTTT | CATSVGGEDTQYF
. | TRBJ2-7 | TRBD2 | TRBV7-9 | 17 | TGTGCCAGCAGCTCCACTCTGTCATCGGGGGGTCTCTACGAGCAGTACTTC | CASSSTLSSGGLYEQYF
. | TRBJ1-1 | . | TRBV13 | 14 | TGTGCCAGCAGCCAAGGACAGAAGAACACTGAAGCTTTCTTT | CASSQGQKNTEAFF
. | TRBJ1-5 | . | TRBV6-4 | 14 | TGTGCCAGCAGTGACGTATGGGGCGGACAGCCCCAGCATTTT | CASSDVWGGQPQHF
once | TRBJ1-1 | TRBD1 | TRBV23-1 | 16 | TGCGCCAGCAGTCAATCCGTAATAACAGGGGGAACTGAAGCTTTCTTT | CASSQSVITGGTEAFF
. | TRBJ2-1 | TRBD1 | TRBV7-2 | 13 | TGTGCCAGCAGCTCCTTGGACAGGAATGAGCAGTTCTTC | CASSSLDRNEQFF
once | TRBJ1-1 | . | TRBV6-2/TRBV6-3 | 12 | TGTGCCAGCAGTTACTCAGTCGGTGAAGCTTTCTTT | CASSYSVGEAFF
once | TRBJ2-1 | . | TRBV7-8 | 14 | TGTGCCAGCAGCGCCTTGGAGACTAGTAATGAGCAGTTCTTC | CASSALETSNEQFF
. | TRBJ1-1 | TRBD1 | TRBV11-3 | 15 | TGTGCCAGCAGTCCGGGACAGGGTTATAACACTGAAGCTTTCTTT | CASSPGQGYNTEAFF
. | TRBJ2-7 | . | TRBV28 | 14 | TGTGCCAGCAGTCCCGGTGGGGCGAGGAACGAGCAGTACTTC | CASSPGGARNEQYF
once | TRBJ2-1 | TRBD2 | TRBV28 | 16 | TGTGCCAGCAGTTCCATAACTAGCGGCCGAAAGAATGAGCAGTTCTTC | CASSSITSGRKNEQFF
. | TRBJ2-5 | TRBD2 | TRBV9 | 19 | TGTGCCAGCAGCGTAGGTGGACTAGCGGGAGGGACGCCCCAAGAGACCCAGTACTTC | CASSVGGLAGGTPQETQYF
. | TRBJ2-7 | . | TRBV3-1/TRBV3-2 | 12 | TGTGCCAGCAGCCAGCTAGCTTACGAGCAGTACTTC | CASSQLAYEQYF
. | TRBJ2-3 | TRBD1 | TRBV4-1 | 19 | TGCGCCAGCAGCCAAGCAGGGGGCCCAGTCACTACTAGCACAGATACGCAGTATTTT | CASSQAGGPVTTSTDTQYF
. | TRBJ2-1 | . | TRBV3-1/TRBV3-2 | 16 | TGTGCCAGCAGCGGATCGGGTTGGGGGGAAGGTAATGAGCAGTTCTTC | CASSGSGWGEGNEQFF
. | TRBJ1-2 | . | TRBV12-2 | 16 | TGTGCAAGTCGCTTAGGGGGCGGGGCAACTAACTATGGCTACACCTTC | CASRLGGGATNYGYTF
. | TRBJ2-3 | . | TRBV3-1/TRBV3-2 | 14 | TGTGCCAGCAGCCAGGCAGGGGCTGTAGATACGCAGTATTTT | CASSQAGAVDTQYF
. | TRBJ2-1 | TRBD1 | TRBV24-1 | 14 | TGTGCCACAGCCGGGACAGGGGGTATCGATGAGCAGTTCTTC | CATAGTGGIDEQFF
. | TRBJ2-7 | . | TRBV6-2/TRBV6-3 | 15 | TGTGCCAGCAGTTACGACCCGGGGATCTTCGGCGAGCAGTACTTC | CASSYDPGIFGEQYF
. | TRBJ2-7 | . | TRBV9 | 16 | TGTGCCAGCAGCGCAGGGGACCGGGACCGATCCTACGAGCAGTACTTC | CASSAGDRDRSYEQYF
once | TRBJ1-1 | TRBD1 | TRBV9 | 17 | TGTGCCAGCAGCGTAGGGACAGGGGGCGAAACTAACACTGAAGCTTTCTTT | CASSVGTGGETNTEAFF
. | TRBJ2-3 | . | TRBV29-1 | 19 | TGCAGCGTTGTACCCCACCGTACAGGTTATACTCTTAGCACAGATACGCAGTATTTT | CSVVPHRTGYTLSTDTQYF
. | TRBJ2-7 | TRBD1 | TRBV7-9 | 14 | TGTGCCAGCAGCAGGGGACAGGGCGCGGACGAGCAGTACTTC | CASSRGQGADEQYF
. | TRBJ1-3 | . | TRBV12-5 | 15 | TGTGCTAGTGGTTCAGGGGTTCAGGGTGGAAACACCATATATTTT | CASGSGVQGGNTIYF